This T cell receptor (beta chain) was obtained from a study of cytomegalovirus exposure and HLA in healthy donors. Study overall: Falling in the Caucasian-associated ancestry cluster were about four fifths of 350 to 400 genotyped donors.

A note on this clone: What it recognizes is unknown.

Study results and caveats: With high specificity and sensitivity, the classifier reportedly diagnosed cytomegalovirus status. Some V segments, including TRBV6-2 and TRBV6-3, were excluded as indistinguishable.

PCR used 60 Vbeta primers and 13 Jbeta primers. Libraries were prepared by immunoSEQ multiplex PCR; TCRdb keeps only in-frame clonotypes and omits some of them. This sample's clone table lists approximately 150,000 clones. Looked up from germline, CDR1 is MGHRA and CDR2 is YSYEKL. The V segment lost 3 bases and the J segment 3 bases; nucleotides outside the gene matches: 7. The CDR3 is made up of 17 amino acids. This TCR derives from a woman aged 45-65 years in good health and CMV-seronegative. V and J are TRBV4-1 and TRBJ2-1, with 11 bases identical to TRBD2. The sequencing input was PBMCs. CDR3 DNA: TGCGCCAGCAGCCAGGGCCTCCTAGCGGGAGGCTACAATGAGCAGTTCTTC. Protein sequence: CASSQGLLAGGYNEQFF.